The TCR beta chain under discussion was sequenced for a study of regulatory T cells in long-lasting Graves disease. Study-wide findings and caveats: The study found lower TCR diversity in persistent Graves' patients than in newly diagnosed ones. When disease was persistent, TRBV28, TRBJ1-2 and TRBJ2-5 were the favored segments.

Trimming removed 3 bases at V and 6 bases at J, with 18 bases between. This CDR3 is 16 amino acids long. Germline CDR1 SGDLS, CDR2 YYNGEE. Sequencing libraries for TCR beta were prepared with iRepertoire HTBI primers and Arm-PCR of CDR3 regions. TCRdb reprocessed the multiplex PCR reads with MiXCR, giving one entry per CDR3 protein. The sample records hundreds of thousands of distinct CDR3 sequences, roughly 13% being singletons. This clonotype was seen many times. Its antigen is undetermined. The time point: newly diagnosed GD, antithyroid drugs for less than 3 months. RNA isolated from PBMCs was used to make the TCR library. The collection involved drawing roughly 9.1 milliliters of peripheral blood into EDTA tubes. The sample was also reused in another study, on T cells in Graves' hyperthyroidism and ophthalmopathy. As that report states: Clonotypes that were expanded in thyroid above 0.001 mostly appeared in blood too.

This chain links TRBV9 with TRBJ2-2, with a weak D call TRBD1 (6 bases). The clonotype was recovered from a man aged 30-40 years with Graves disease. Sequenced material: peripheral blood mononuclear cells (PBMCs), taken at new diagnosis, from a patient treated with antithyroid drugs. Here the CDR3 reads CASSAARTAPSGELFF. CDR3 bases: TGTGCCAGCAGCGCCGCAAGGACAGCTCCTTCCGGGGAGCTGTTTTTT.